These 14 T cell receptor beta chains came from one sample sequenced in a study of blood T cell repertoires in COVID-19 (TCRdb year 2020). Receptor amplification or capture employed the immunoSEQ multiplex PCR assay. Drawn from immuneACCESS, this table holds only the in-frame rearrangements with V and J called that TCRdb kept. Clones are partly lost; checked studies trace under half to an unresolved V gene and leave the rest unexplained. The sample profile shows some 400,000 clones; more than 70% of them were found once. Together, the top ten hold 8.5% to 12% of the sample. The sequenced sample consisted of peripheral blood. These receptors were collected from a woman aged 25 to 39 with COVID-19, enrolled during active disease.

The J gene is TRBJ1-4, the V gene TRBV19; 7 nucleotides align to TRBD1. Germline-derived CDR1 and CDR2 are LNHDA and SQIVND (reference sequence). V lost 3 bases, J lost 13 bases, and 8 bases stayed unmatched. The CDR3 extends over 13 amino acids. This CDR3 reads CASSISRDSGLFF. The CDR3 DNA is TGTGCCAGTAGTATCTCCCGGGACAGCGGACTGTTTTTT. Filled out from reference TRBV19 and TRBJ1-4, the complete variable domain reads DGGITQSPKYLFRKEGQNVTLSCEQNLNHDAMYWYRQDPGQGLRLIYYSQIVNDFQKGDIAEGYSVSREKKESFPLTVTSAQKNPTAFYLCASSISRDSGLFFGSGTQLSVL.

This chain connects TRBV7-8 to TRBJ2-2, with 14 positions matching TRBD2. V gave up 4 bases and J gave up 4 bases; unmatched junction bases: 2. This CDR3 has 16 amino acids. Germline loops: CDR1 SGHVS, CDR2 FQNEAQ. This chain's CDR3 is CASSSGLAGGTGELFF. The CDR3 bases are TGTGCCAGCAGCTCTGGACTAGCGGGAGGCACCGGGGAGCTGTTTTTT.

The chain's CDR3 is CASSHGDHNTGELFF. In nucleotides, the CDR3 is TGTGCCAGCAGCCACGGAGACCACAACACCGGGGAGCTGTTTTTT. The chain joins TRBV3-1 (or the pseudogene TRBV3-2) to TRBJ2-2; D unresolved. Per the germline V gene, CDR1 is LGHDT and CDR2 is YNNKEL (reference sequence). The CDR3 is 15 amino acids. V gave up 3 bases and J gave up 2 bases, with 10 bases separating them.

V and J are TRBV10-2 and TRBJ1-3; D not certain. The V and J ends lost 0 bases and 4 bases respectively, with 10 bases between them. The length of the CDR3 is 15 residues. Germline lookup yields CDR1 WSHSY and CDR2 SAAADI. DNA of the CDR3: TGCGCCAGCAGTGAGTCTGGAGGGTACGGAAACACCATATATTTT. Translation: CASSESGGYGNTIYF.

The V gene is TRBV28, the J gene TRBJ2-3; D is uncertain. The CDR3 totals 15 residues. V was shortened by 4 bases and J by 3 bases, with 14 bases between the two germline ends. Germline-derived CDR1 and CDR2 are MDHEN and SYDVKM. CDR3 sequence reads: CASSSPSGGTDTQYF. The CDR3 coding sequence is TGTGCCAGCAGTTCTCCAAGTGGCGGTACAGATACGCAGTATTTT.

This chain joins TRBV6-5 and TRBJ2-7; a possible D gene is TRBD1 (5 bases). The germline CDR1 and CDR2 sequences are MNHEY and SVGAGI. V shed 2 bases and J shed 2 bases, with 13 bases lying between them. CDR3 length: 15 residues. The CDR3 coding sequence is TGTGCCAGCAGTTACAGCCCCAGGGTTCCCTACGAGCAGTACTTC. This codes for CASSYSPRVPYEQYF.

V usage is TRBV18 and J usage is TRBJ1-3; TRBD1 is a possible D gene (5 bases). V was trimmed by 7 bases and J by 1 base, leaving 23 bases between them. This CDR3 spans 18 amino acids. Germline-derived CDR1 and CDR2 are KGHSH and LQKENI. The CDR3 bases are TGTGCCAGCTTCACCATTGGGCCAGGGAGGAGATCTGGAAACACCATATATTTT. Its protein is CASFTIGPGRRSGNTIYF.

This rearrangement joins TRBV5-1 to TRBJ2-2; 11 bases are a match to TRBD2. The length of the CDR3 is 15 residues. The J segment lost 6 bases and the V segment lost 4 bases, leaving 5 bases of the junction unmatched. Germline CDR1 SGHRS, CDR2 YFSETQ. The chain's CDR3 is CASSVEGLAAGELFF. The CDR3 DNA is TGCGCCAGCAGCGTGGAGGGACTAGCGGCCGGGGAGCTGTTTTTT.

This chain links TRBV6-4 with TRBJ2-1, with D possibly TRBD2 on 6 matching bases. Germline lookup yields CDR1 MRHNA and CDR2 SNTAGT. The V end was cut by 6 bases, the J end by 7 bases, with 19 bases between. This CDR3 is built from 15 residues. The CDR3, as DNA: TGTGCCAGCAGCGCAGCGGGTGGAGGTGGGAATGAGCAGTTCTTC. It yields the protein CASSAAGGGGNEQFF.

The V gene is TRBV7-9, the J gene TRBJ1-3; D is undetermined. The CDR3 is 15 residues long. Trimming cost V 5 bases and J 4 bases, with 15 bases left between them. Germline CDR1 reads SEHNR; CDR2 reads FQNEAQ (reference sequence). CDR3 sequence: CASSRTRGVGNTIYF. In DNA, the CDR3 is TGTGCCAGCAGCCGCACTCGGGGTGTCGGAAACACCATATATTTT.

V gene TRBV10-3 combines with J gene TRBJ2-7; TRBD2 aligns across 10 bases. CDR1 and CDR2 from the germline V gene are ENHRY and SYGVKD. The ends lost 8 bases at V and 2 bases at J; junction bases unmatched: 9. CDR3 length: 15 amino acids. As DNA, the CDR3 is TGTGCCATCGCCGGAGGACTAGCGGCTACCTACGAGCAGTACTTC. It yields the protein CAIAGGLAATYEQYF.

This clone was recorded only once. Other DNA variants within this sample encode the same CDR3. The chain has TRBV27 and TRBJ2-3; TRBD2 matches at 11 bases. V lost 0 bases to trimming and J lost 4 bases; unmatched junction nucleotides: 3. Germline-derived CDR1 and CDR2 are MNHEY and SMNVEV (reference sequence). The CDR3 is 16 amino acids. The CDR3 spells CASSLSLAGGADTQYF. In DNA form, the CDR3 reads TGTGCCAGCAGTTTATCTCTAGCGGGGGGAGCAGATACGCAGTATTTT.

This clone was picked up one time. The CDR3 spells CASSSGTGDEKLFF. CDR3 DNA: TGTGCCAGCAGCTCCGGGACAGGGGATGAAAAACTGTTTTTT. The chain recombines TRBV2 with TRBJ1-4; 10 bases map to TRBD1. Germline-derived CDR1 and CDR2 are SNHLY and FYNNEI. Unmatched junction bases numbered 4, after V lost 6 bases and J lost 6 bases. The CDR3 sequence is 14 residues long.

This clone has just one count. The chain links TRBV7-9 to TRBJ2-5; 10 bases fit TRBD2. Germline CDR1 reads SEHNR; CDR2 reads FQNEAQ (reference sequence). J gave up 5 bases and V 3 bases, and 3 bases lay outside the gene matches. The CDR3 totals 14 residues. The CDR3 nucleotides are TGTGCCAGCAGCTTGACTAGCGGGTTGGAGACCCAGTACTTC. As protein: CASSLTSGLETQYF. Complete variable domain (other parts from reference TRBV7-9 and TRBJ2-5): DTGVSQNPRHKITKRGQNVTFRCDPISEHNRLYWYRQTLGQGPEFLTYFQNEAQLEKSRLLSDRFSAERPKGSFSTLEIQRTEQGDSAMYLCASSLTSGLETQYFGPGTRLLVL.